A selection of T cell receptor beta chains follows, all from one sample in a study of PD-1 blockade in classical Hodgkin lymphoma. TCRdb's table, derived via immunoSEQ multiplex PCR, lists solely in-frame clones and lacks some. The data show around 26,000 clones, 81% seen once. This sample comprised peripheral blood mononuclear cells (PBMCs), obtained before the second cycle of nivolumab. These receptors originate from a human donor with classical Hodgkin lymphoma. The CDR3 runs from the conserved cysteine through the conserved F or W. The D gene is left open where the match is weak. Only some rows state a clone size, as once, few, many or a class for expanded clones.

size	V	D	J	DNA	CDR3
.	TRBV29-1	TRBD1	TRBJ2-7	TGCAGCGCCCTCAGGGGGACAGTCCACTACGAGCAGTACTTC	CSALRGTVHYEQYF
.	TRBV29-1	.	TRBJ1-3	TGCAGCGTTGATTCTGGAAACACCATATATTTT	CSVDSGNTIYF
.	TRBV2	.	TRBJ1-1	TGTGCCAGCAGTCGAACCGGGAAAGAAAACACTGAAGCTTTCTTT	CASSRTGKENTEAFF
once	TRBV5-4	.	TRBJ1-1	TGTGCCAGCAGCTTGGACAGATTTCGGGCGAACACTGAAGCTTTCTTT	CASSLDRFRANTEAFF
.	TRBV28	.	TRBJ2-3	TGTGCCAGCACCCGAGGGTGGGGCACAGATACGCAGTATTTT	CASTRGWGTDTQYF
.	TRBV19	TRBD2	TRBJ2-5	TGTGCCAGTAGTGCCACCGGGACTAGCGGGGCCGGGACCCAGTACTTC	CASSATGTSGAGTQYF
.	TRBV5-1	TRBD1	TRBJ1-1	TGCGCCAGCAGCTTGGAGGGGACAGGGGCTAACACTGAAGCTTTCTTT	CASSLEGTGANTEAFF
.	TRBV13	TRBD2	TRBJ2-7	TGTGCCAGCAGCTGGGGGACTAGCGGCGAGCAGTACTTC	CASSWGTSGEQYF
.	TRBV27	TRBD2	TRBJ2-7	TGTGCCAGCAGTTTGCTGACTAGCGGGAGTCTCTACGAGCAGTACTTC	CASSLLTSGSLYEQYF
.	TRBV6-5	TRBD1	TRBJ1-2	TGTGCCAGCAGTCCGCAGGGGGCGGGAAGTAGCGGCTACACCTTC	CASSPQGAGSSGYTF
.	TRBV2	TRBD1	TRBJ2-1	TGTGCCAGCAGCATGACAGGGGGTCCTTACAATGAGCAGTTCTTC	CASSMTGGPYNEQFF
once	TRBV18	.	TRBJ2-7	TGTGCCAGCTCACCAGATAGCTCCTACGAGCAGTACTTC	CASSPDSSYEQYF
.	TRBV6-1	.	TRBJ1-4	TGTGCCAGCAGGGGAGGGGGGGGCGGAAATGAAAAACTGTTTTTT	CASRGGGGGNEKLFF
.	TRBV9	.	TRBJ1-1	TGTGCCAGCAGCGTAGGACAATTATCGAACACTGAAGCTTTCTTT	CASSVGQLSNTEAFF
once	TRBV28	TRBD1	TRBJ1-5	TGTGCCAGCAGTTTAGATCAGGGGGCAGGATCTGGCAATCAGCCCCAGCATTTT	CASSLDQGAGSGNQPQHF
.	TRBV10-3	TRBD2	TRBJ2-7	TGTGCCATCAGTGAGTCGAGCGGGAGGGCCCAGTACTTC	CAISESSGRAQYF
once	TRBV5-1	TRBD2	TRBJ2-7	TGCGCCAGCAGCTTGGGCGGGACTAGCGGGAGCTACGAGCAGTACTTC	CASSLGGTSGSYEQYF
.	TRBV2	.	TRBJ1-1	TGTGCCAGCAGTGAAACGAGGAGCAACACTGAAGCTTTCTTT	CASSETRSNTEAFF
.	TRBV4-3	.	TRBJ1-6	TGCGCCAGCAGCCAAGCAGGGTTCGAATCACCCCTCCACTTT	CASSQAGFESPLHF
.	TRBV28	.	TRBJ2-7	TGTGCCAGCATGGTTAGCGGTTCCTACGAGCAGTACTTC	CASMVSGSYEQYF
.	TRBV14	.	TRBJ2-7	TGTGCCAGCAGCCAAGATCCCCCGGGGCAGCAGTACTTC	CASSQDPPGQQYF
.	TRBV4-1	.	TRBJ2-2	TGCGCCAGCAGCCAAGAAAGGGTTACGAACACCGGGGAGCTGTTTTTT	CASSQERVTNTGELFF
.	TRBV15	.	TRBJ1-2	TGTGCCACCAGCAGAGGAGTCCGGGGCGGCTACACCTTC	CATSRGVRGGYTF
.	TRBV7-9	.	TRBJ1-2	TGTGCCAGCAGCTTTGGGACGTATAACTATGGCTACACCTTC	CASSFGTYNYGYTF
.	TRBV13	TRBD2	TRBJ2-3	TGTGCCAGCAGCTTCCCCACTAGCGGCACAGATACGCAGTATTTT	CASSFPTSGTDTQYF
.	TRBV30	.	TRBJ2-3	TGTGCCTGGAGTGACGGCTCAGATACGCAGTATTTT	CAWSDGSDTQYF
.	TRBV5-1	TRBD1	TRBJ1-5	TGCGCCAGCAGCTTGGACGGGACAGGGATAAACCAGCCCCAGCATTTT	CASSLDGTGINQPQHF
.	TRBV7-9	TRBD1	TRBJ1-2	TGTGCCAGCAGCACCAGACAGGGGGCGAAGGGTAACTATGGCTACACCTTC	CASSTRQGAKGNYGYTF
.	TRBV4-1	.	TRBJ2-7	TGCGCCAGCAGCCAGGTAGACAGGTCTGGGGAGCAGTACTTC	CASSQVDRSGEQYF
medium-sized	TRBV2	.	TRBJ2-3	TGTGCCAGCAGTGAGTTCGGAAATTTGGATACGCAGTATTTT	CASSEFGNLDTQYF
.	TRBV2	TRBD2	TRBJ2-7	TGTGCCAGCGGGGGTCTAGCGGGAGTTCACGAGCAGTACTTC	CASGGLAGVHEQYF
.	TRBV19	.	TRBJ2-1	TGTGCCAGTAGTATGTCGGGACTCAGCTACAATGAGCAGTTCTTC	CASSMSGLSYNEQFF
.	TRBV5-4	TRBD2	TRBJ2-1	TGTGCCAGCAGTGAACTAGCGGGAGGGATCAATGAGCAGTTCTTC	CASSELAGGINEQFF
.	TRBV9	.	TRBJ1-5	TGTGCCAGCAGCGTAGGATGGGAGAGCAATCAGCCCCAGCATTTT	CASSVGWESNQPQHF
.	TRBV13	TRBD1	TRBJ1-3	TGTGCCAGCAGCTTCAGAACAGGGGGCTCTGGAAACACCATATATTTT	CASSFRTGGSGNTIYF
few	TRBV27	TRBD2	TRBJ2-3	TGTGCCAGCAGTTTATCGTGGCGGGGGAGCACAGATACGCAGTATTTT	CASSLSWRGSTDTQYF
.	TRBV19	.	TRBJ1-3	TGTGCCAGTAGTATAGCGGGGTCTGGAAACACCATATATTTT	CASSIAGSGNTIYF
.	TRBV2	.	TRBJ2-6	TGTGCCAGCAGGATGCGAGCTGGGGCCAACGTCCTGACTTTC	CASRMRAGANVLTF
.	TRBV9	TRBD2	TRBJ2-1	TGTGCCAGCAGCGTAGGGTCTAGCGGCACCTACAATGAGCAGTTCTTC	CASSVGSSGTYNEQFF
.	TRBV5-4	.	TRBJ1-4	TGTGCCAGCAGCTCTACAGGGTCGGGTAATGAAAAACTGTTTTTT	CASSSTGSGNEKLFF
.	TRBV2	TRBD2	TRBJ2-7	TGTGCCAGCAGTGCCCGACTAGCGAGAGAGCAGTACTTC	CASSARLAREQYF
.	TRBV5-8	.	TRBJ1-5	TGTGCCAGCAGCTTGGCCCAGGGTCCCGATCAGCCCCAGCATTTT	CASSLAQGPDQPQHF
.	TRBV5-1	TRBD1	TRBJ2-3	TGCGCCAGCAGCCCCCCGGGGACAGGGGGAACAGATACGCAGTATTTT	CASSPPGTGGTDTQYF